These T cell receptor beta chains were read from a single sample in a study of T cells in Graves' hyperthyroidism and ophthalmopathy. One entry per CDR3 protein results from TCRdb running MiXCR on the multiplex PCR reads. The sample lists about 640,000 distinct CDR3 sequences; roughly 15% were seen once. Sequenced: blood. These receptors were taken from a woman in her forties or fifties with Graves' ophthalmopathy. Both conserved end residues are part of each CDR3. The order of the fields is CDR3 length, V gene, CDR3 protein.

length: 13; V: TRBV27; CDR3: CASSSNLQETQYF
length: 14; V: TRBV11-3; CDR3: CASSLIGVYNEQFF
length: 17; V: TRBV7-6; CDR3: CASSLGQGSSYNSPLHF
length: 13; V: TRBV20-1; CDR3: CNAVVTSSGEQFF
length: 15; V: TRBV9; CDR3: CASSVLAGGPYEQYF
length: 15; V: TRBV5-1; CDR3: CASSQGLGDAYGYTF
length: 14; V: TRBV20-1; CDR3: CSARGGENYNEQFF
length: 16; V: TRBV28; CDR3: CASSYLAGGSLYEQYF
length: 15; V: TRBV29-1; CDR3: CSVEGLRGGQNIQYF
length: 11; V: TRBV6-2/TRBV6-3; CDR3: CASSDRREQYF
length: 12; V: TRBV12-3/TRBV12-4; CDR3: CASSSASAEAFF
length: 15; V: TRBV7-2; CDR3: CASSPGTSDTDTQYF
length: 16; V: TRBV15; CDR3: CATSRAVFQGEETQYF
length: 15; V: TRBV4-3; CDR3: CASSPSGGFNYGYTF
length: 15; V: TRBV5-4; CDR3: CASSLVRGLRTEAFF
length: 15; V: TRBV9; CDR3: CASSVAPSMGNEQFF
length: 11; V: TRBV6-2/TRBV6-3; CDR3: CASTGLYEQYF
length: 14; V: TRBV29-1; CDR3: CSVVRFGADTEAFF
length: 15; V: TRBV6-1; CDR3: CASSEAMGYGTEAFF
length: 15; V: TRBV11-2; CDR3: CASSLVLGQGAGYTF
length: 16; V: TRBV28; CDR3: CASSLISSGRAGEQYF
length: 13; V: TRBV20-1; CDR3: CSASFQKPYEQYF
length: 14; V: TRBV28; CDR3: CASNILAGAGEQYF
length: 14; V: TRBV7-9; CDR3: CASSPQGGGTEAFF
length: 16; V: TRBV3-1; CDR3: CASSQDRDLAFGEAFF
length: 16; V: TRBV24-1; CDR3: CATSEDGTANTGELFF
length: 16; V: TRBV9; CDR3: CASSSRDYNSYNEQFF
length: 15; V: TRBV7-9; CDR3: CASSPMGRESSEQFF
length: 16; V: TRBV11-2; CDR3: CASSTGQPSGANVLTF
length: 18; V: TRBV7-2; CDR3: CASSLGLGQGSGFRPQHF
length: 15; V: TRBV6-1; CDR3: CASRIAGSYTGELFF
length: 12; V: TRBV30; CDR3: CAWTGGAAEAFF
length: 13; V: TRBV2; CDR3: CASGGDGFYEQYF
length: 16; V: TRBV4-1; CDR3: CASSQAGTALSTEAFF
length: 16; V: TRBV20-1; CDR3: CSASGLAGALGDTQYF
length: 21; V: TRBV7-3; CDR3: CASSKEPPIPPTSGKHNEQFF
length: 13; V: TRBV6-2/TRBV6-3; CDR3: CASSRGLAWEQYF
length: 14; V: TRBV9; CDR3: CASSVGPGRFEQYF
length: 17; V: TRBV28; CDR3: CASNPPGLAGITGELFF
length: 14; V: TRBV28; CDR3: CASSFSDRAHGYTF
length: 13; V: TRBV5-1; CDR3: CASSTIPGNEQFF
length: 15; V: TRBV30; CDR3: CAWSALQGAPTEAFF
length: 16; V: TRBV7-2; CDR3: CASSPVRAPWADTQYF
length: 13; V: TRBV24-1; CDR3: CATSDSPGGEQFF
length: 15; V: TRBV11-3; CDR3: CASSLERGRGNTIYF
length: 12; V: TRBV20-1; CDR3: CSGRTGDEKLFF
length: 19; V: TRBV9; CDR3: CASSVEGRGRATGANVLTF
length: 14; V: TRBV13; CDR3: CASSLRTGIDTQYF
length: 15; V: TRBV9; CDR3: CASSVEAGGHDEQYF
length: 15; V: TRBV5-6; CDR3: CASSFWQGRTDTQYF
length: 16; V: TRBV5-1; CDR3: CASLLGQGAVTGELFF
length: 16; V: TRBV6-2/TRBV6-3; CDR3: CASSYAGGPGANVLTF